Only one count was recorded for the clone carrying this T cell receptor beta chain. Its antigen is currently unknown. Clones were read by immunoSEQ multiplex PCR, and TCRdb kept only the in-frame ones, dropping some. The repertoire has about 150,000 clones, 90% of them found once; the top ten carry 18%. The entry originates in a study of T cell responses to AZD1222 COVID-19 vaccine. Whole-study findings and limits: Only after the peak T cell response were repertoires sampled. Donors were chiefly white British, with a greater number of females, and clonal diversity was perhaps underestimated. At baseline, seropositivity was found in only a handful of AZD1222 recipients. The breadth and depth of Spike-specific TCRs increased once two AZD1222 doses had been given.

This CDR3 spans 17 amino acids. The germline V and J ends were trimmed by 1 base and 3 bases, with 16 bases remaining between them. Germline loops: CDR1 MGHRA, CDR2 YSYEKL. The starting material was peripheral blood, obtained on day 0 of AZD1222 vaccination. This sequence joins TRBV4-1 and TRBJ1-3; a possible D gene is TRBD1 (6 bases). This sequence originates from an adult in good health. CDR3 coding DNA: TGCGCCAGCAGCCAAGGGCAGGGGAACATAGGTGGAAACACCATATATTTT. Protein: CASSQGQGNIGGNTIYF.